The 18 T cell receptor beta chains listed next were all sequenced from one sample in a study of shared clonotypes between healthy human individuals. Assay: immunoSEQ multiplex PCR; the TCRdb copy retains only in-frame clones and omits some. The table shows about 510,000 clones, with 79% occurring only once. The material sequenced was PBMCs. These receptors all stem from a woman between 40 and 50 years old in good health. Some clones in this sample may be carry-over from other donors' samples.

This clone was recorded a few times. The chain combines TRBV11-2 with TRBJ1-3; D is unclear. Germline V CDR1 and CDR2: SGHAT, FQNNGV. The CDR3 is 12 residues long. The ends were cut back, 5 bases at V and 5 bases at J, with 7 bases in the middle. The chain's CDR3 is CASSPRRNTIYF. The DNA for the CDR3 is TGTGCCAGCAGCCCCAGGAGAAACACCATATATTTT.

CDR3 sequence: CASSPGQNYNEQFF. Here the CDR3 DNA reads TGTGCCAGTAGCCCGGGACAGAACTACAATGAGCAGTTCTTC. The gene calls are TRBV19 and TRBJ2-1; TRBD1 matches 7 bases. V shed 6 bases, J shed 3 bases, and the junction held 5 bases outside the gene matches. This CDR3 comprises 14 residues. Germline CDR1 reads LNHDA; CDR2 reads SQIVND (reference sequence).

The chain combines TRBV29-1 with TRBJ2-7, with D unclear. The V gene lost 6 bases and the J gene lost 0 bases, with 18 bases spanning the gap. Germline values: CDR1 SQVTM, CDR2 ANQGSEA. The CDR3 length is 15 residues. The CDR3 spells CSVAVRLSISYEQYF. Written as DNA, the CDR3 is TGCAGCGTGGCCGTAAGACTGAGCATCTCCTACGAGCAGTACTTC.

This clone was seen ten or more times. The gene calls are TRBV12-5 and TRBJ2-7; TRBD2 matches at 8 bases. The CDR3 contains 15 residues. Trimming removed 1 base from V and 0 bases from J; junction bases left unmatched: 2. CDR1 and CDR2 (germline): LGHNT, FRNRAP. The CDR3 region is CASGLAGTSSYEQYF. The CDR3 coding sequence is TGTGCTAGTGGTTTGGCAGGGACTAGCTCCTACGAGCAGTACTTC.

This clone was found a few times. The J gene is TRBJ1-4, the V gene TRBV4-2; D possibly corresponds to TRBD1 (5 bases). Trimming pared 0 bases from V and 5 bases from J, leaving 13 bases between. The CDR3 length is 16 residues. Germline CDR1 LGHNA, CDR2 YNFKEQ. CDR3: CASSQEPGRRNEKLFF. DNA of the CDR3: TGTGCCAGCAGCCAAGAACCGGGACGGAGAAATGAAAAACTGTTTTTT.

This chain links TRBV27 with TRBJ1-1, with D maybe TRBD1 (5 bases). The V gene lost 6 bases and the J gene lost 1 base, with 12 bases spanning the gap. Germline CDR1 is MNHEY and CDR2 is SMNVEV (reference sequence). This CDR3 contains 14 residues. Written as DNA, the CDR3 is TGTGCCAGCAGGACTGGGACGCAGAACACTGAAGCTTTCTTT. It specifies CASRTGTQNTEAFF.

The rearrangement links TRBV19 to TRBJ2-6, with 9 bases aligning to TRBD1. CDR1 is LNHDA and CDR2 is SQIVND in the germline V gene (reference sequence). The J segment lost 4 bases and the V segment lost 10 bases, leaving 5 bases of the junction unmatched. The CDR3 loop spans 14 amino acids. The CDR3 coding sequence is TGTGCCACAGGGACAGGGTACGGGGCCAACGTCCTGACTTTC. Its translation: CATGTGYGANVLTF.

The chain uses TRBV6-5 and TRBJ1-4, with a possible D match to TRBD1 (6 bases). The CDR3 length is 15 residues. Germline V gene lookup returns CDR1 MNHEY and CDR2 SVGAGI. V lost 4 bases and J 8 bases, leaving 17 bases between the germline ends. The CDR3 protein is CASSSGGDGEEKLFF. Written as DNA, the CDR3 is TGTGCCAGCAGTTCCGGGGGCGATGGTGAAGAAAAACTGTTTTTT.

This chain connects TRBV27 to TRBJ1-3, with D possibly being TRBD1 (5 bases). The CDR3 covers 15 residues. The V gene's germline CDR1 is MNHEY and CDR2 SMNVEV (reference sequence). Trimming took 3 bases from V and 0 from J, leaving 9 bases between them. The CDR3 sequence is CASSLQGDSGNTIYF. CDR3 nucleotides: TGTGCCAGCAGTTTGCAGGGAGACTCTGGAAACACCATATATTTT.

The chain has TRBV5-4 and TRBJ2-5; TRBD2 matches 10 bases. Germline V lookup: CDR1 SGHNT, CDR2 YYREEE (reference sequence). The CDR3 runs 16 residues. Trimming removed 5 bases from V and 1 base from J; junction bases left unmatched: 8. CDR3: CASSYPTSGFQETQYF. The CDR3 nucleotides read TGTGCCAGCAGTTACCCGACTAGCGGGTTCCAAGAGACCCAGTACTTC. Complete variable domain (other parts from reference TRBV5-4 and TRBJ2-5): ETGVTQSPTHLIKTRGQQVTLRCSSQSGHNTVSWYQQALGQGPQFIFQYYREEENGRGNFPPRFSGLQFPNYSSELNVNALELDDSALYLCASSYPTSGFQETQYFGPGTRLLVL.

In DNA, the CDR3 is TGTGCCAGCAGCTTCCTAGCGGGAGCTCAAGAGACCCAGTACTTC. Its protein is CASSFLAGAQETQYF. This sequence joins TRBV7-3 and TRBJ2-5; 10 bases are shared with TRBD2. Trimming removed 3 bases from V and 2 bases from J; junction bases left unmatched: 3. The germline CDR1 and CDR2 sequences are SGHTA and FQGTGA. CDR3 length: 15 residues.

The chain carries TRBV20-1 and TRBJ2-7; unclear D gene. V dropped 3 bases and J dropped 4 bases, with 7 bases sitting between them. Germline V gene data show CDR1 as DFQATT and CDR2 as SNEGSKA (reference sequence). CDR3 length: 11 amino acids. CDR3: CSARWIYEQYF. CDR3 coding DNA: TGCAGTGCTAGGTGGATTTACGAGCAGTACTTC.

The rearrangement links TRBV10-1 to TRBJ2-2; a possible D gene is TRBD1 (5 bases). The CDR3 runs to 14 residues. Per germline, CDR1 WNHNN and CDR2 SYGVQD (reference sequence). V was clipped by 3 bases and J by 3 bases, with 8 bases between them. The DNA for the CDR3 is TGCGCCAGCAGTGATTCAGGGCACACCGGGGAGCTGTTTTTT. It is translated as CASSDSGHTGELFF.

V usage is TRBV23-1 and J usage is TRBJ2-7; D perhaps matches TRBD1 (5 bases). TRBV23-1 has ORF status, its function being uncertain. CDR3 length equals 13 residues. Trimming removed 11 bases at V and 3 bases at J, with 17 bases between. The CDR3 protein is CAHTAGNLYEQYF. CDR3 nucleotides: TGCGCCCACACAGCAGGGAACCTCTACGAGCAGTACTTC.

This chain links TRBV27 with TRBJ2-7, with TRBD2 identical over 9 bases. The V gene end was trimmed by 1 base and the J gene end by 4 bases; junction bases not matched to a gene: 5. The length of the CDR3 is 15 residues. Germline CDR1 MNHEY, CDR2 SMNVEV (reference sequence). CDR3 protein: CASSLYLAGTYEQYF. The CDR3 region has the DNA TGTGCCAGCAGTTTATATCTAGCGGGAACGTACGAGCAGTACTTC.

The V and J genes are TRBV5-6 and TRBJ2-2; the D gene is possibly TRBD2 (5 bases). CDR3 length: 15 amino acids. Trimming took 1 base from V and 1 from J, leaving 8 bases between them. Germline assignment: CDR1 SGHDT and CDR2 YYEEEE. Here the CDR3 reads CASSLPGKNTGELFF. In nucleotides, the CDR3 is TGTGCCAGCAGCTTGCCGGGGAAGAACACCGGGGAGCTGTTTTTT.

The rearrangement uses TRBV29-1 and TRBJ2-1; D uncertain. From germline, CDR1 is SQVTM and CDR2 ANQGSEA. This CDR3 comprises 13 residues. Between the trimmed V and J ends, which lost 6 bases and 4 bases, there was a span of 13 bases. CDR3 in amino acids: CSVPKGDYNEQFF. CDR3 in DNA: TGCAGCGTCCCGAAGGGTGATTACAATGAGCAGTTCTTC.

This clone was seen just once. The chain uses TRBV9 and TRBJ2-2; no firm D call. CDR3 length: 14 amino acids. The ends were cut back, 6 bases at V and 4 bases at J, with 13 bases in the middle. Germline lookup yields CDR1 SGDLS and CDR2 YYNGEE. Written as DNA, the CDR3 is TGTGCCAGCAACAAACGGTTGAGCACCGGGGAGCTGTTTTTT. It is translated as CASNKRLSTGELFF.